The clone carrying this T cell receptor beta chain was counted only a few times. The V end lost 4 bases, the J end lost 4 bases, and 13 bases lay between the germline ends. The CDR3 has 14 amino acids. Germline-derived CDR1 and CDR2 are MDHEN and SYDVKM. This entry is derived from a study of blood T cell repertoires in COVID-19. As processed by the authors: How many nucleated cells were present was estimated from reference gene primer amplification. Only in-frame clones appear in the TCRdb table, and some are missing; sequencing was by immunoSEQ multiplex PCR. V and J calls and clone size are as listed in that table; D and trimming were resolved from the DNA. The sample records approximately 10,000 clones, 85% being singletons.

The specimen was peripheral blood. The V call is TRBV28, the J call TRBJ1-2; TRBD1 is a possible D gene (6 bases). This receptor was identified in a human donor in a cohort sampled during active COVID-19. CDR3 region: CASSSKTGSYGYTF. The CDR3 bases are TGTGCCAGCAGTTCAAAAACAGGGAGCTATGGCTACACCTTC.